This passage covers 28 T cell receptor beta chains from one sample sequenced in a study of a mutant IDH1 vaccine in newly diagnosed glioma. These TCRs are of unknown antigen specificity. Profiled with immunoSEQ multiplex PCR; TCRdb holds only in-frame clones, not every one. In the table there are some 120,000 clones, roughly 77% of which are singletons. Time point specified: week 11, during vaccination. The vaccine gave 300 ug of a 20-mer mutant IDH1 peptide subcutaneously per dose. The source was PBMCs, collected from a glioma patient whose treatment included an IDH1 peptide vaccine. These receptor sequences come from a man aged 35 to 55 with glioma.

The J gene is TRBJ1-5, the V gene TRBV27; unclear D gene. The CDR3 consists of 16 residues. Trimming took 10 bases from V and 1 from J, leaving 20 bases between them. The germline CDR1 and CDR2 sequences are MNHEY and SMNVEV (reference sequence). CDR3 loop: CATRSLGLGSNQPQHF. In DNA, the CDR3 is TGTGCCACCCGCTCCCTCGGACTGGGAAGCAATCAGCCCCAGCATTTT.

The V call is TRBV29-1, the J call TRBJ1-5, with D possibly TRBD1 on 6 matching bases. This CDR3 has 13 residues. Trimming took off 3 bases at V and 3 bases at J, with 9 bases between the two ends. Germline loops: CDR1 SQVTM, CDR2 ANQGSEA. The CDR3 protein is CSVDQGPNQPQHF. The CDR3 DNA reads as TGCAGCGTTGATCAGGGGCCCAATCAGCCCCAGCATTTT.

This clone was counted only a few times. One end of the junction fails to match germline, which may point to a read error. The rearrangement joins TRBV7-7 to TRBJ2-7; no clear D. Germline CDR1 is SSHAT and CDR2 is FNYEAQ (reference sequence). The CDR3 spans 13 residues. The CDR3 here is CASSLELDYEQYF. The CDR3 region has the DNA TGTGCTAGCAGCTTGGAGTTGGACTACGAGCAGTACTTC.

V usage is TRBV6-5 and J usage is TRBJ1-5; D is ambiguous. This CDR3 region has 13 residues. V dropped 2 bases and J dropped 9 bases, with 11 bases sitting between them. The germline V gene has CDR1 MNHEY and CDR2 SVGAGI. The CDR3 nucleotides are TGTGCCAGCAGTTACGAAGGTACTGGGCCCCAGCATTTT. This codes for CASSYEGTGPQHF.

The CDR3 loop reads CASSPEYETQYF. The CDR3 DNA reads as TGTGCCAGCTCACCGGAGTATGAGACCCAGTACTTC. The genes are TRBV18 and TRBJ2-5; unclear D gene. The CDR3 has 12 amino acids. CDR1 KGHSH and CDR2 LQKENI come from the germline V gene. V lost 3 bases and J lost 5, with 7 bases in between.

CDR3 sequence: CASSSGAALWEQYF. Here the CDR3 DNA reads TGTGCCAGCAGCTCCGGGGCGGCCCTGTGGGAGCAGTACTTC. J is TRBJ2-7 and V is TRBV7-2; either TRBD1 or TRBD2 may fit D (5 bases each). The CDR3 totals 14 residues. V shed 4 bases and J shed 7 bases, with 17 bases lying between them. CDR1 is SGHTA and CDR2 is FQGNSA in the germline V gene.

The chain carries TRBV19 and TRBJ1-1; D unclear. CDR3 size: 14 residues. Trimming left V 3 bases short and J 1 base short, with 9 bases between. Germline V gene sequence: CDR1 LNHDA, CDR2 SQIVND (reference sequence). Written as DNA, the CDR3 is TGTGCCAGTAGTATTTTTGGCGGGAACACTGAAGCTTTCTTT. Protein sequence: CASSIFGGNTEAFF.

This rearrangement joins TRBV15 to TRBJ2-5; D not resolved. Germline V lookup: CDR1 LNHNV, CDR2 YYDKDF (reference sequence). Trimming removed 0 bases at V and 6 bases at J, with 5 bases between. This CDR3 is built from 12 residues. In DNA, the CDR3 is TGTGCCACCAGCAGAGATAGTCAGACCCAGTACTTC. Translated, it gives CATSRDSQTQYF.

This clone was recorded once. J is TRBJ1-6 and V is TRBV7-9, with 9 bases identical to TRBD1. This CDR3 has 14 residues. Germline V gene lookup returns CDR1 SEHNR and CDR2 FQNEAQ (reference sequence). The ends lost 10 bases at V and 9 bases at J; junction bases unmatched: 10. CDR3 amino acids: CATPRGTGRSPLHF. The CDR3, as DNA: TGTGCCACCCCCCGCGGGACAGGGCGTTCACCCCTCCACTTT.

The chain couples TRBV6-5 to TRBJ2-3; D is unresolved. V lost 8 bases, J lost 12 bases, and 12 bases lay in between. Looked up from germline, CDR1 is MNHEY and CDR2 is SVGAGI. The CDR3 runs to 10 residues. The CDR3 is CASGLLNQYF. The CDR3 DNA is TGTGCCAGCGGTCTGCTTAACCAGTATTTT.

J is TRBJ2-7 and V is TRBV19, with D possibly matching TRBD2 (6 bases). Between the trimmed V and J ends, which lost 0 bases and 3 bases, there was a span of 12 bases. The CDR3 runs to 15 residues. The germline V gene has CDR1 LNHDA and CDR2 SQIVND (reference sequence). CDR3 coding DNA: TGTGCCAGTAGTATAGAAGCCACGCGGGGCTACGAGCAGTACTTC. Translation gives CASSIEATRGYEQYF.

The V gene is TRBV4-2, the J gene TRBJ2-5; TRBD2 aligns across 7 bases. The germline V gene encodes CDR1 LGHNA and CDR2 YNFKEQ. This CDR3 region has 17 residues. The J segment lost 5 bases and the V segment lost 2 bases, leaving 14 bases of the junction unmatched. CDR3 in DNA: TGTGCCAGCAGCCAAAGGGTCGGCGGGAGAGGTGGTGAGACCCAGTACTTC. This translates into CASSQRVGGRGGETQYF.

The CDR3 DNA reads TGTGCCAGCAGCTTAGCGCCCCAGGGATTTAATGAAAAACTGTTTTTT. This translates into CASSLAPQGFNEKLFF. J is TRBJ1-4 and V is TRBV7-6; weak D call: TRBD1 (5 bases). The CDR3 is made up of 16 amino acids. V lost 0 bases to trimming and J lost 4 bases, with 12 bases between them. In germline, CDR1 is SGHVS, CDR2 FNYEAQ.

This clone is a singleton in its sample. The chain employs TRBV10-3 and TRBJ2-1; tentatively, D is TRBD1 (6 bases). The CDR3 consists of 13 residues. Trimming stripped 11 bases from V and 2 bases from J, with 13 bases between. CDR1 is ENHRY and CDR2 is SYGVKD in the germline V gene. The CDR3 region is CAASEGAYNEQFF. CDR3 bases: TGTGCCGCCAGCGAGGGGGCCTACAATGAGCAGTTCTTC.

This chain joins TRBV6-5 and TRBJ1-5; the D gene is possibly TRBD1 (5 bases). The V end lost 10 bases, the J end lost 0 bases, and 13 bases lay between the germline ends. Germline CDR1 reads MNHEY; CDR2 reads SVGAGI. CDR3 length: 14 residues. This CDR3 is CATKPGGSNQPQHF. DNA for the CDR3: TGTGCCACCAAGCCGGGGGGTAGCAATCAGCCCCAGCATTTT.

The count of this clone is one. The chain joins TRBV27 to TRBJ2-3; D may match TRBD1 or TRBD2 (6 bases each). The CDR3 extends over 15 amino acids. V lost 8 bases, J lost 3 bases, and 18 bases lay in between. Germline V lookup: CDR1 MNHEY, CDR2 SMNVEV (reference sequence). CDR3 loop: CASLKLGGLTDTQYF. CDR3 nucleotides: TGTGCCAGCTTAAAGTTAGGGGGGTTAACAGATACGCAGTATTTT.

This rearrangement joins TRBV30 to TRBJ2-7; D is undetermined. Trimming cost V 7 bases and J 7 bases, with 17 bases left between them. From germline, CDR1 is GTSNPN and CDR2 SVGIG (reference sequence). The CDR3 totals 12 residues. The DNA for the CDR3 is TGTGCCTTTAATGAGGCTGGCAGGGAGCAGTACTTC. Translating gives CAFNEAGREQYF. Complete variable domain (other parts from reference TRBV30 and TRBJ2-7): SQTIHQWPATLVQPVGSPLSLECTVEGTSNPNLYWYRQAAGRGLQLLFYSVGIGQISSEVPQNLSASRPQDRQFILSSKKLLLSDSGFYLCAFNEAGREQYFGPGTRLTVT.

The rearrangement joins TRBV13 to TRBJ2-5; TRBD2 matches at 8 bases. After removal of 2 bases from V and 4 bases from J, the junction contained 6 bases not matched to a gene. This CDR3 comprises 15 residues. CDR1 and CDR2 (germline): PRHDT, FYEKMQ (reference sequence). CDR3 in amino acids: CASSLHERGGETQYF. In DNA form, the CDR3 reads TGTGCCAGCAGCTTACACGAACGGGGGGGAGAGACCCAGTACTTC.

CDR3 coding DNA: TGTGCCAGCACCAACAGGGGGACTTACTACGAGCAGTACTTC. Translating gives CASTNRGTYYEQYF. The genes are TRBV6-5 and TRBJ2-7; TRBD1 matches at 8 bases. Germline-derived CDR1 and CDR2 are MNHEY and SVGAGI. V trimming: 7 bases; J trimming: 3 bases; junction bases outside the gene matches: 8. The CDR3 extends over 14 amino acids.

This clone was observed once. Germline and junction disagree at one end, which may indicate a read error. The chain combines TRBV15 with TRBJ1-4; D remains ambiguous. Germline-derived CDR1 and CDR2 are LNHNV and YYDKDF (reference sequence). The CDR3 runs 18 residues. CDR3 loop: CATRRGPRREETNEKLFF. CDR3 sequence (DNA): TGTGCCACCAGAAGAGGGCCGAGGAGGGAGGAAACTAATGAAAAACTGTTTTTT.

DNA for the CDR3: TGTGCCAGCAGCCAAGTAGGAGTGTGGGAGACCCAGTACTTC. Its translation is CASSQVGVWETQYF. The chain has TRBV14 and TRBJ2-5; D is undetermined. Germline CDR1 SGHDN, CDR2 FVKESK. Trimming left V 1 base short and J 5 bases short, with 11 bases between. The CDR3 loop spans 14 amino acids.

CDR3 amino acids: CASSRGHLDEQFF. In DNA, the CDR3 is TGCGCCAGCAGCCGCGGTCACCTTGATGAGCAGTTCTTC. This chain connects TRBV4-3 to TRBJ2-1, with D uncertain. V lost 4 bases to trimming and J lost 8 bases, with 12 bases between them. The CDR3 contains 13 residues. Germline V gives CDR1 LGHNA, CDR2 YSLEER.

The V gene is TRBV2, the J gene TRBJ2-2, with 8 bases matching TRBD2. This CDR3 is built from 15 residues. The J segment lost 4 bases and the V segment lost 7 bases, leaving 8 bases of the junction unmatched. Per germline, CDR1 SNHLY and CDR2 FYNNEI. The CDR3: CASKTLAGSTGELFF. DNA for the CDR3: TGTGCCAGCAAAACCTTAGCGGGGTCCACCGGGGAGCTGTTTTTT.

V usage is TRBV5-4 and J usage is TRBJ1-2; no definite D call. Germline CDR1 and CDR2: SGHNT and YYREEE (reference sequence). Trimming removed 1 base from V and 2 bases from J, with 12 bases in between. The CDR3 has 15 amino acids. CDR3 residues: CASSLQARLNYGYTF. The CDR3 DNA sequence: TGTGCCAGCAGCTTGCAGGCCAGGCTAAACTATGGCTACACCTTC.

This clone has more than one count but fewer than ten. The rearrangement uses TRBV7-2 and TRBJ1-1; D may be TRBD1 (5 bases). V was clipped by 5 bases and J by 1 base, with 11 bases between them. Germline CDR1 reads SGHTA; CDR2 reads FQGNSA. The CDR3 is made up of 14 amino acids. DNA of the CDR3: TGTGCCAGCAGCCCCAGGCAGGGGAACACTGAAGCTTTCTTT. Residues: CASSPRQGNTEAFF.

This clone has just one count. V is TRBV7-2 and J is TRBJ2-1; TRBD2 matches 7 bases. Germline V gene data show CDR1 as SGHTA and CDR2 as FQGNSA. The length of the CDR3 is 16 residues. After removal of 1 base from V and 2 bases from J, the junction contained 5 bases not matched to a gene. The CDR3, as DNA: TGTGCCAGCAGCTTAGTGCGGGGGTTCACCTACAATGAGCAGTTCTTC. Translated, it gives CASSLVRGFTYNEQFF.

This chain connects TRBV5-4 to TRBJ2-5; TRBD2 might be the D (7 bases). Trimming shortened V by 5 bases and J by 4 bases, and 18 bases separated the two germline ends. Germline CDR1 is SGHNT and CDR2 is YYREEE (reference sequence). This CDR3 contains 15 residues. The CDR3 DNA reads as TGTGCCAGCAGTCCTAGGGGGGGCTCGGGAGAGACCCAGTACTTC. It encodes CASSPRGGSGETQYF.

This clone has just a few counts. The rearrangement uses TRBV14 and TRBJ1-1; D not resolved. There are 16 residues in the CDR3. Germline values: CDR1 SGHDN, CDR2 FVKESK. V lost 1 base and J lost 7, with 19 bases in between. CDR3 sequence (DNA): TGTGCCAGCAGCCAAGGGTCGGGCCGGCTACACCGTGAAGCTTTCTTT. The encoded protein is CASSQGSGRLHREAFF.